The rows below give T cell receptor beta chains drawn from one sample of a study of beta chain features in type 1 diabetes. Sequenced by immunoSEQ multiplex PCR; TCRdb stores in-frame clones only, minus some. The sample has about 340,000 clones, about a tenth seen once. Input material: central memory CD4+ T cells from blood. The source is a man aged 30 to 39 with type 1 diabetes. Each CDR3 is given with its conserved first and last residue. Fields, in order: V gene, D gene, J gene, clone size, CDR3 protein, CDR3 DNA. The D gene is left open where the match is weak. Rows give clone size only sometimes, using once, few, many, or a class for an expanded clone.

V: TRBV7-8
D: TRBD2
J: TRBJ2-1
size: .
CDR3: CASSPTGVAGDNEQFF
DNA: TGTGCCAGCAGCCCCACGGGGGTAGCGGGGGACAATGAGCAGTTCTTC

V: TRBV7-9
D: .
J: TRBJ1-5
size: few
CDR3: CASSRIGGPGQPQHF
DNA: TGTGCCAGCAGCCGCATCGGGGGGCCAGGGCAGCCCCAGCATTTT

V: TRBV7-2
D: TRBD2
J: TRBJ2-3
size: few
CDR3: CASSGLAGIRTDTQYF
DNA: TGTGCCAGCAGTGGGCTAGCGGGCATACGCACAGATACGCAGTATTTT

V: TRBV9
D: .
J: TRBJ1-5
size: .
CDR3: CASSGRDSNQPQHF
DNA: TGTGCCAGCAGCGGCAGGGACAGCAATCAGCCCCAGCATTTT

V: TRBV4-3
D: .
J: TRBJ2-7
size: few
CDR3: CASSQDRSRSYEQYF
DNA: TGCGCCAGCAGCCAAGATAGGAGTCGTTCCTACGAGCAGTACTTC

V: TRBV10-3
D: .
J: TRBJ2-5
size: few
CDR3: CAIADQGSGLETQYF
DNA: TGTGCCATCGCAGACCAGGGATCAGGGCTAGAGACCCAGTACTTC

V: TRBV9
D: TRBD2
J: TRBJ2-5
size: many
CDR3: CASSVAPSGWETQYF
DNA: TGTGCCAGCAGCGTAGCGCCTAGCGGGTGGGAGACCCAGTACTTC

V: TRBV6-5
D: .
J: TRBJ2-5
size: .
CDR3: CASWGPNQETQYF
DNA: TGTGCCAGCTGGGGTCCAAACCAAGAGACCCAGTACTTC

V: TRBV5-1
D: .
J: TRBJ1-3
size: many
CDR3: CASSPGAVGAGNTIYF
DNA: TGCGCCAGCAGCCCCGGAGCCGTTGGGGCCGGAAACACCATATATTTT

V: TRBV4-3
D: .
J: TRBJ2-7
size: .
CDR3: CASSQELAYEQYF
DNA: TGCGCCAGCAGCCAAGAACTGGCCTACGAGCAGTACTTC

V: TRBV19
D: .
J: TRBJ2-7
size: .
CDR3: CATGTDTYEQYF
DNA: TGTGCCACCGGGACTGACACCTACGAGCAGTACTTC

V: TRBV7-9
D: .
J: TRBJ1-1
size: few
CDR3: CASSLGSGHNTEAFF
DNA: TGTGCCAGCAGCTTAGGTTCTGGACACAACACTGAAGCTTTCTTT

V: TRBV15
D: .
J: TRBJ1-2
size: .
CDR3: CATSRADTGYGYTF
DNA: TGTGCCACCAGCAGGGCGGACACGGGCTATGGCTACACCTTC

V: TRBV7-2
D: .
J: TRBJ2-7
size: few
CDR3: CASSFGQFYEQYF
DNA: TGTGCCAGCAGCTTTGGACAGTTCTACGAGCAGTACTTC

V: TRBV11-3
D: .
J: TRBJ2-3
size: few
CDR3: CASSLGLHTDTQYF
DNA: TGTGCCAGCAGCTTAGGACTGCACACAGATACGCAGTATTTT

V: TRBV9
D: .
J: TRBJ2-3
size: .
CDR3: CASSRLAGGVTDTQYF
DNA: TGTGCCAGCAGCCGCCTGGCGGGCGGGGTCACAGATACGCAGTATTTT

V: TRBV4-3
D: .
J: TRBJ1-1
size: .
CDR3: CASSQDQYPEAFF
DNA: TGCGCCAGCAGCCAAGATCAGTACCCTGAAGCTTTCTTT

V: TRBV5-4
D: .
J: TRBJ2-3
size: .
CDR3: CASSKDPTVPDTQYF
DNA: TGTGCCAGCAGCAAGGACCCCACCGTCCCAGATACGCAGTATTTT

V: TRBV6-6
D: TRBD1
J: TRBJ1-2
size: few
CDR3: CASSLGTGVYGYTF
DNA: TGTGCCAGCAGTTTGGGGACAGGGGTCTATGGCTACACCTTC

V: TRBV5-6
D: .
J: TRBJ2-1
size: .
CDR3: CASSLEEREQFF
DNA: TGTGCCAGCAGCTTGGAGGAGCGTGAGCAGTTCTTC

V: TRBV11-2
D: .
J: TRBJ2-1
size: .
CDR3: CASSLDRGEQFF
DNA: TGTGCCAGCAGCTTAGATCGGGGTGAGCAGTTCTTC

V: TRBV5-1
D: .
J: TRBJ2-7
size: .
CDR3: CASSLARSYEQYF
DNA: TGCGCCAGCAGCTTAGCCCGCTCCTACGAGCAGTACTTC

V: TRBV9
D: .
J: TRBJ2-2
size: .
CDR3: CASSVVGGELFF
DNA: TGTGCCAGCAGCGTAGTAGGCGGGGAGCTGTTTTTT

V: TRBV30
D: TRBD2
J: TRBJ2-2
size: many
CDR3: CALGRGYDTGELFF
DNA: TGTGCCTTGGGGAGGGGTTACGACACCGGGGAGCTGTTTTTT

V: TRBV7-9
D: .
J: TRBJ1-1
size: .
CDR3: CASSSLGGATEAFF
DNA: TGTGCCAGCAGCTCCCTTGGCGGGGCCACTGAAGCTTTCTTT

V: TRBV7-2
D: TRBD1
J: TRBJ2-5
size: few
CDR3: CASSFQGVGETQYF
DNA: TGTGCCAGCAGCTTTCAGGGGGTGGGAGAGACCCAGTACTTC

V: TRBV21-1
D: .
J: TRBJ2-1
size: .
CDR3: CASSIRTGVGNEQFF
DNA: TGTGCCAGCAGCATCAGGACAGGGGTCGGCAATGAGCAGTTCTTC

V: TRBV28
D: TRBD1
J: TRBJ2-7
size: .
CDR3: CASRPRDRVSEQYF
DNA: TGTGCCAGCAGGCCACGGGACAGGGTGTCCGAGCAGTACTTC

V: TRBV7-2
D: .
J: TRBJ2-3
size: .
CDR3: CASSFRGTGTDTQYF
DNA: TGTGCCAGCAGCTTCAGGGGTACGGGCACAGATACGCAGTATTTT

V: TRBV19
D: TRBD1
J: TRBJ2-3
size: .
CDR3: CATRDRGSFTDTQYF
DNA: TGTGCCACTAGGGACAGGGGAAGCTTCACAGATACGCAGTATTTT